These 14 T cell receptor beta chains originate from one sample sequenced in a study of blood T cell repertoires in COVID-19. Libraries were prepared by immunoSEQ multiplex PCR; TCRdb keeps only in-frame clonotypes and omits some of them. Of 300,000 to 350,000 clones in the sample, roughly 90% were seen once. Sequenced material: peripheral blood. The receptors here all came from a woman between 40 and 50 years old with COVID-19, enrolled during active disease.

The V gene is TRBV4-3, the J gene TRBJ2-2; perhaps TRBD1 as D (5 bases). Germline CDR1 LGHNA, CDR2 YSLEER. This CDR3 is 15 amino acids long. Between the trimmed V and J ends, which lost 0 bases and 0 bases, there was a span of 5 bases. CDR3 coding DNA: TGCGCCAGCAGCCAAGAGGGGCCGAACACCGGGGAGCTGTTTTTT. Its translation is CASSQEGPNTGELFF.

Comment on this clone: Other DNA sequences in the same sample also yield this CDR3. This chain uses TRBV19 with TRBJ1-1; D ambiguous. This CDR3 comprises 12 residues. Germline V CDR1 and CDR2: LNHDA, SQIVND (reference sequence). V gave up 4 bases and J gave up 1 base, with 4 bases separating them. CDR3 bases: TGTGCCAGTAGTAGGCAGAACACTGAAGCTTTCTTT. It encodes CASSRQNTEAFF.

The rearrangement uses TRBV6-5 and TRBJ2-3; 12 positions match TRBD2. CDR1 is MNHEY and CDR2 is SVGAGI in the germline V gene. Unmatched junction bases numbered 2, after V lost 7 bases and J lost 0 bases. The CDR3 has 15 residues. The CDR3 DNA sequence: TGTGCCAGCATCCTAGCGGGAGGGAGCACAGATACGCAGTATTTT. Its protein is CASILAGGSTDTQYF.

This rearrangement joins TRBV3-1 (or the pseudogene TRBV3-2) to TRBJ1-4; perhaps TRBD1 as D (5 bases). The CDR3 sequence is 14 residues long. Trimming took off 4 bases at V and 4 bases at J, with 10 bases between the two ends. CDR1 and CDR2 (germline): LGHDT, YNNKEL (reference sequence). Written as DNA, the CDR3 is TGTGCCAGCAGCCCAGGGAGGGGTAATGAAAAACTGTTTTTT. Protein product: CASSPGRGNEKLFF.

This chain links TRBV6-5 with TRBJ2-7, with 7 bases matching TRBD2. V trimming: 8 bases; J trimming: 1 base; junction bases outside the gene matches: 8. CDR1 MNHEY and CDR2 SVGAGI come from the germline V gene. The CDR3 loop spans 14 amino acids. This CDR3 is CASLQHGGSYEQYF. The CDR3 coding sequence is TGTGCCAGCTTACAACACGGGGGGTCCTACGAGCAGTACTTC.

The chain links TRBV2 to TRBJ2-1; TRBD2 aligns across 15 bases. CDR3 length: 20 residues. The ends lost 0 bases at V and 0 bases at J; junction bases unmatched: 6. In germline, CDR1 is SNHLY, CDR2 FYNNEI. CDR3 loop: CASSEAGRTSGRGSYNEQFF. DNA of the CDR3: TGTGCCAGCAGTGAAGCTGGCAGGACTAGCGGGAGGGGCTCCTACAATGAGCAGTTCTTC.

The chain combines TRBV6-2 or TRBV6-3 with TRBJ2-3; D possibly corresponds to TRBD1 (6 bases). The CDR3 runs 15 residues. Trimming took 5 bases from V and 3 from J, leaving 15 bases between them. Germline V gene data show CDR1 as MNHEY and CDR2 as SVGEGT. CDR3 sequence reads: CASSQQGQRTDTQYF. In DNA form, the CDR3 reads TGTGCCAGCAGTCAACAGGGTCAACGGACAGATACGCAGTATTTT.

The chain employs TRBV19 and TRBJ2-3, with 12 bases fitting TRBD2. Germline V gives CDR1 LNHDA, CDR2 SQIVND (reference sequence). This CDR3 has 17 residues. Trimming took 3 bases from V and 7 from J; bases not matched to a gene: 11. Here the CDR3 DNA reads TGTGCCAGTAGTATTTCCCCGACTAGCGGGAGTTTGAATACGCAGTATTTT. Translated: CASSISPTSGSLNTQYF.

The chain is built from TRBV4-1 and TRBJ1-2, with unresolved D. V was pared by 1 base and J by 4 bases, with 7 bases between. The germline gives CDR1 MGHRA, CDR2 YSYEKL. The CDR3 length is 13 residues. The CDR3 loop reads CASSQGGGYGYTF. DNA for the CDR3: TGCGCCAGCAGCCAAGGGGGAGGCTATGGCTACACCTTC.

This clone was observed a few times. The chain has TRBV19 and TRBJ1-3; 7 bases map to TRBD1. This CDR3 region has 15 residues. CDR1 LNHDA and CDR2 SQIVND come from the germline V gene (reference sequence). The J segment lost 2 bases and the V segment lost 6 bases, leaving 7 bases of the junction unmatched. CDR3 loop: CASRITGAAGNTIYF. CDR3 coding DNA: TGTGCCAGTAGAATCACAGGGGCCGCTGGAAACACCATATATTTT. Full variable domain (outside the CDR3, taken from reference TRBV19 and TRBJ1-3): DGGITQSPKYLFRKEGQNVTLSCEQNLNHDAMYWYRQDPGQGLRLIYYSQIVNDFQKGDIAEGYSVSREKKESFPLTVTSAQKNPTAFYLCASRITGAAGNTIYFGEGSWLTVV.

The chain couples TRBV10-3 to TRBJ1-4; D may be TRBD1 (5 bases). The V end lost 3 bases, the J end lost 8 bases, and 19 bases lay between the germline ends. The CDR3 runs 16 residues. Looked up from germline, CDR1 is ENHRY and CDR2 is SYGVKD. CDR3 amino acids: CAISDPGRGGEEKLFF. The DNA for the CDR3 is TGTGCCATCAGTGACCCCGGGAGGGGAGGAGAGGAAAAACTGTTTTTT.

This clone was seen a handful of times. This chain links TRBV29-1 with TRBJ2-1; the D gene is possibly TRBD2 (6 bases). This CDR3 has 15 residues. The V end was cut by 3 bases, the J end by 1 base, with 13 bases between. Germline CDR1 and CDR2: SQVTM and ANQGSEA. CDR3 in amino acids: CSVDGRAGSYNEQFF. In DNA, the CDR3 is TGCAGCGTTGACGGGCGGGCGGGATCCTACAATGAGCAGTTCTTC.

The gene calls are TRBV5-4 and TRBJ1-6, with 8 bases aligning to TRBD1. J lost 8 bases, V lost 4 bases, and 8 bases had no gene match. This CDR3 comprises 15 residues. Germline V gene sequence: CDR1 SGHNT, CDR2 YYREEE (reference sequence). The CDR3 sequence is CASSPGQGSDSPLHF. The DNA for the CDR3 is TGTGCCAGCAGCCCAGGACAGGGATCGGATTCACCCCTCCACTTT.

The rearrangement joins TRBV9 to TRBJ2-5; 7 bases map to TRBD2. V lost 0 bases, J lost 3 bases, and 5 bases stayed unmatched. Germline assignment: CDR1 SGDLS and CDR2 YYNGEE. The CDR3 length is 15 residues. CDR3 protein: CASSVASSGKETQYF. In DNA, the CDR3 is TGTGCCAGCAGCGTAGCGTCTAGCGGAAAAGAGACCCAGTACTTC.